This T cell receptor (beta chain) is drawn from a study of Ad26.COV2.S vaccination and SARS-CoV-2 variants. General study results and limits: Spike-specific CD8+ and CD4+ T cell responses reportedly showed substantial breadth after vaccination. Spike-specific TCR breadth ran higher among vaccine recipients than placebo recipients. Using TCR breadth and depth analyses may have led to underestimated total T cell responses.

V lost 1 base and J 6 bases, leaving 15 bases between the germline ends. The germline CDR1 and CDR2 sequences are SGHTA and FQGTGA. The CDR3 has 15 amino acids. A remark on this clone: Its matching antigen is unknown.

The assay was immunoSEQ multiplex PCR, and TCRdb's table has in-frame clones only and misses some. Among about 94,000 clones listed, roughly 85% were seen once. The clonotype was recovered from a human donor who had recovered from COVID-19. This specimen consisted of peripheral blood, obtained after recovery from COVID-19. The chain uses TRBV7-3 and TRBJ1-1; the D gene is possibly TRBD1 (6 bases). The CDR3 DNA reads as TGTGCCAGCAGCTTAATGCTTGGGGGGGCCTCTGAAGCTTTCTTT. Its protein product is CASSLMLGGASEAFF.